The entry below gives a single T cell receptor beta chain sequence along with its context. The antigen is not known. The CDR3 runs 14 residues. V lost 3 bases and J lost 3; bases outside the gene matches: 3. Germline CDR1 is GTSNPN and CDR2 is SVGIG (reference sequence). The repertoire was sequenced with immunoSEQ multiplex PCR; TCRdb's copy has only in-frame clones and lacks some. The repertoire includes more than 60,000 clones, about 87% of them detected once, and about 4% sits in the top ten. This sample stems from a study of OX40 agonist ivuxolimab in advanced cancers. Findings of the study overall: Undetermined was the antigen specificity of the expanded peripheral T cells. The study found among the lowest clonal expansion in partial responders at 0.1-3.0 mg/kg.

This TCR derives from an adult with an advanced solid tumor such as melanoma, head and neck, liver or kidney cancer. The sample here was CD4+ or CD8+ T cells sorted from blood, taken in a trial of the OX40 agonist ivuxolimab. The genes are TRBV30 and TRBJ1-4, with 8 bases lining up with TRBD1. The CDR3 loop reads CAWSRGRANEKLFF. DNA for the CDR3: TGTGCCTGGAGCAGGGGGCGGGCTAATGAAAAACTGTTTTTT.